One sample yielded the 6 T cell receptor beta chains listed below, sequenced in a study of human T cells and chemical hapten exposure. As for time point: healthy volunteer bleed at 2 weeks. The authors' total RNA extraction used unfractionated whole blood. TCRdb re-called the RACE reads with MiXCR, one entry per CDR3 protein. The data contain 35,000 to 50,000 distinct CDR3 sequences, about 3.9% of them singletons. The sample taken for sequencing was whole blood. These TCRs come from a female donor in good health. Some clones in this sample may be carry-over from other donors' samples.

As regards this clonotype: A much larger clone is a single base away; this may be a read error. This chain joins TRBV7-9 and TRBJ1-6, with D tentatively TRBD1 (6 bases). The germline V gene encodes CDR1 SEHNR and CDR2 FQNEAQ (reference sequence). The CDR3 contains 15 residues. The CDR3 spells CASSFSGAGNSPHHF. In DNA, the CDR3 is TGTGCCAGCAGCTTTTCAGGGGCAGGTAATTCACCCCACCACTTT.

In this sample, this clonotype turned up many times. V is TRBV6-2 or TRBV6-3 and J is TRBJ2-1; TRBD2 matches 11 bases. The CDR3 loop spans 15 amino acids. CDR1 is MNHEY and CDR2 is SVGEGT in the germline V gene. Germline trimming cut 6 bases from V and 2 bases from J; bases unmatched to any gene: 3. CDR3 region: CASRLSGGAYNEQFF. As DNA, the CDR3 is TGTGCCAGCAGGCTTAGCGGGGGGGCCTACAATGAGCAGTTCTTC.

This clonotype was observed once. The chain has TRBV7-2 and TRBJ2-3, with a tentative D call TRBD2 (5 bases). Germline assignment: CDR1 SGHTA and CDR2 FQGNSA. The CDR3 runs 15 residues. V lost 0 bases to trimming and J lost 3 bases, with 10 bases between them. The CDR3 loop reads CASSLAGVSTDTQYF. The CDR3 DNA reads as TGTGCCAGCAGCTTAGCCGGGGTATCTACAGATACGCAGTATTTT.

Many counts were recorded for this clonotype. The CDR3, as DNA: TGTGCCAGCAGTTCCAGCGTAGCGGACACTGAAGCTTTCTTT. The encoded protein is CASSSSVADTEAFF. The chain is built from TRBV6-2 or TRBV6-3 and TRBJ1-1; D not certain. V lost 4 bases to trimming and J lost 3 bases, with 12 bases between them. The V gene's germline CDR1 is MNHEY and CDR2 SVGEGT. CDR3 length: 14 residues.

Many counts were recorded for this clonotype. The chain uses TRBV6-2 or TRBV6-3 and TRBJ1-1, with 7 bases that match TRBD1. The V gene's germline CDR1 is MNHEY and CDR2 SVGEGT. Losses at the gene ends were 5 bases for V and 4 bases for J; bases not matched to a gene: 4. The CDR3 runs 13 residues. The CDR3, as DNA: TGTGCCAGCAGTGCGGGACAGATCACTGAAGCTTTCTTT. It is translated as CASSAGQITEAFF.

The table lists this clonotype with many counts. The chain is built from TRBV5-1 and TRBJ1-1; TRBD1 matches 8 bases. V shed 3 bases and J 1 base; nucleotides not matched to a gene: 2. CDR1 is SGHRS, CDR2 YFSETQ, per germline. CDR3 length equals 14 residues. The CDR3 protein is CASSSGQGNTEAFF. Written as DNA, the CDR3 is TGCGCCAGCAGCTCCGGACAGGGGAACACTGAAGCTTTCTTT.